What follows are 27 T cell receptor beta chains derived from one specimen sequenced in a study of shared clonotypes between healthy human individuals. Only in-frame clones appear in the TCRdb table, and some are missing; sequencing was by immunoSEQ multiplex PCR. This sample has some 2.3 million clones; over 90% occur once, and the top ten carry 0.39%. The specimen was naive CD4+ T cells from PBMCs. Subset noted: CD45RA+ positively selected. The receptors were sampled from a man aged 18 to 29 in good health. Some clones in this sample may be carry-over from other donors' samples.

The chain combines TRBV6-1 with TRBJ1-2; unclear D gene. The CDR3 contains 15 residues. The germline CDR1 and CDR2 sequences are MNHNS and SASEGT. Between the trimmed V and J ends, which lost 6 bases and 2 bases, there was a span of 16 bases. This CDR3 reads CASRRTELLNYGYTF. CDR3 bases: TGTGCCAGCAGGAGGACTGAACTGTTAAACTATGGCTACACCTTC.

This clone was observed a single time. V is TRBV5-1 and J is TRBJ2-1; no clear D. V gave up 0 bases and J gave up 0 bases, with 10 bases separating them. In germline, CDR1 is SGHRS, CDR2 YFSETQ. This CDR3 comprises 16 residues. The CDR3 nucleotides are TGCGCCAGCAGCTTGGCGGGTAAGAGCTCCTACAATGAGCAGTTCTTC. Protein: CASSLAGKSSYNEQFF.

The chain carries TRBV28 and TRBJ2-3; D is unresolved. Trimming stripped 5 bases from V and 0 bases from J, with 12 bases between. The CDR3 is 15 residues long. Germline CDR1 is MDHEN and CDR2 is SYDVKM. CDR3 amino acids: CASSQTPGSTDTQYF. The CDR3 nucleotides read TGTGCCAGCAGTCAGACCCCTGGGAGCACAGATACGCAGTATTTT.

The chain couples TRBV5-1 to TRBJ2-3, with D perhaps matching TRBD2 (5 bases). Germline lookup yields CDR1 SGHRS and CDR2 YFSETQ. Trimming removed 4 bases from V and 1 base from J, with 13 bases in between. The CDR3 runs 15 residues. The CDR3 protein is CASSQLRSGTDTQYF. The CDR3 DNA follows: TGCGCCAGCAGCCAATTGCGTAGCGGCACAGATACGCAGTATTTT.

This clone was counted only a few times. J is TRBJ2-1 and V is TRBV9; D unclear. The germline CDR1 and CDR2 sequences are SGDLS and YYNGEE. Trimming took 0 bases from V and 3 from J, leaving 10 bases between them. The CDR3 has 15 residues. CDR3 DNA: TGTGCCAGCAGCGTAGCCCCTCTGAACTACAATGAGCAGTTCTTC. Protein: CASSVAPLNYNEQFF.

This sequence joins TRBV7-2 and TRBJ2-3; 14 nucleotides align to TRBD2. Trimming at V came to 5 bases and at J to 5 bases, leaving 9 bases not matched to a gene. Germline CDR1 is SGHTA and CDR2 is FQGNSA. The length of the CDR3 is 17 residues. The CDR3 sequence is CASSPWGLAGEVDTQYF. CDR3 sequence (DNA): TGTGCCAGCAGCCCCTGGGGACTAGCGGGAGAAGTAGATACGCAGTATTTT.

The J gene is TRBJ1-1, the V gene TRBV30; 9 bases align to TRBD1. This CDR3 comprises 13 residues. Per germline, CDR1 GTSNPN and CDR2 SVGIG (reference sequence). The junction had 4 bases not matched to a gene; V was cut back by 3 bases and J by 5 bases. In nucleotides, the CDR3 is TGTGCCTGGAGGAGGACAGGGGTAACTGAAGCTTTCTTT. Its protein is CAWRRTGVTEAFF.

This rearrangement joins TRBV6-4 to TRBJ2-5; D not certain. Germline-derived CDR1 and CDR2 are MRHNA and SNTAGT. V was cut by 11 bases and J by 1 base, with 11 bases left in between. This CDR3 has 12 residues. The CDR3 here is CALPGSQETQYF. CDR3 DNA sequence: TGTGCCCTTCCCGGGTCCCAAGAGACCCAGTACTTC.

With respect to this clone: This CDR3 is also generated by other DNA sequences in the sample. The chain links TRBV30 to TRBJ2-3, with D unresolved. Trimming removed 0 bases at V and 4 bases at J, with 5 bases between. The germline V gene has CDR1 GTSNPN and CDR2 SVGIG (reference sequence). CDR3 length: 12 residues. This CDR3 is CAWSVSADTQYF. DNA of the CDR3: TGTGCCTGGAGTGTATCCGCAGATACGCAGTATTTT.

This rearrangement joins TRBV6-6 to TRBJ2-7; 7 positions agree with TRBD2. The CDR3 length is 14 residues. Unmatched junction bases numbered 6, after V lost 2 bases and J lost 5 bases. The V gene's germline CDR1 is MNHNY and CDR2 SVGAGI (reference sequence). CDR3: CASSYGGSTDEQYF. The CDR3 DNA reads TGTGCCAGCAGTTACGGCGGGAGTACCGACGAGCAGTACTTC.

The chain uses TRBV25-1 and TRBJ2-5, with 7 bases aligning to TRBD2. J lost 5 bases, V lost 3 bases, and 6 bases had no gene match. The CDR3 consists of 14 residues. Germline V gene sequence: CDR1 MGHDK, CDR2 SYGVNS. CDR3 bases: TGTGCCAGCAGTGAGGCGGGAGTAGGTGAGACCCAGTACTTC. Translated, it gives CASSEAGVGETQYF.

J is TRBJ2-1 and V is TRBV27; 9 nucleotides align to TRBD2. The ends lost 5 bases at V and 8 bases at J; junction bases unmatched: 16. The germline V gene has CDR1 MNHEY and CDR2 SMNVEV (reference sequence). CDR3 size: 17 residues. The CDR3 DNA is TGTGCCAGCAGTCCCCTTTTGTGGGGCGGGAGGGCCGATGAGCAGTTCTTC. Protein product: CASSPLLWGGRADEQFF.

To note about this clone: Distinct nucleotide sequences in the sample also encode this CDR3. The genes are TRBV19 and TRBJ1-5; tentative D call: TRBD1 (6 bases). The CDR3 totals 14 residues. Germline CDR1 is LNHDA and CDR2 is SQIVND (reference sequence). Trimming took 2 bases from V and 4 from J, leaving 9 bases between them. The CDR3 region is CASSIQGSNQPQHF. In DNA form, the CDR3 reads TGTGCCAGTAGTATACAGGGGTCTAATCAGCCCCAGCATTTT.

The CDR3 DNA sequence: TGCGCCAGCAGCTTGGTAATAGCGGGACCCGTCGAGCAGTACTTC. Translation gives CASSLVIAGPVEQYF. The V gene is TRBV5-1, the J gene TRBJ2-7; 8 positions agree with TRBD2. With 0 bases clipped from V and 6 bases from J, the junction kept 8 bases outside the gene matches. Per germline, CDR1 SGHRS and CDR2 YFSETQ. This CDR3 comprises 15 residues.

This clone was counted between two and nine times. The chain links TRBV7-2 to TRBJ1-1; no definite D call. Germline assignment: CDR1 SGHTA and CDR2 FQGNSA. V was clipped by 2 bases and J by 1 base, with 8 bases between them. The CDR3 is 14 residues long. DNA for the CDR3: TGTGCCAGCAGCTTATGGTGGGCGAACACTGAAGCTTTCTTT. Amino acid sequence: CASSLWWANTEAFF. The full variable domain, with the rest looked up from reference TRBV7-2 and TRBJ1-1, is GAGVSQSPSNKVTEKGKDVELRCDPISGHTALYWYRQSLGQGLEFLIYFQGNSAPDKSGLPSDRFSAERTGGSVSTLTIQRTQQEDSAVYLCASSLWWANTEAFFGQGTRLTVV.

The chain couples TRBV5-6 to TRBJ1-4; D is unclear. Germline V gives CDR1 SGHDT, CDR2 YYEEEE. This CDR3 contains 15 residues. V was clipped by 1 base and J by 5 bases, with 12 bases between them. The CDR3 here is CASSLLGYQNEKLFF. As DNA, the CDR3 is TGTGCCAGCAGCTTGCTAGGGTACCAAAATGAAAAACTGTTTTTT.

Note on this clone: Additional DNA sequences in this sample encode the identical CDR3. This sequence joins TRBV7-9 and TRBJ1-1; D is unresolved. This CDR3 contains 13 residues. Trimming stripped 2 bases from V and 0 bases from J, with 4 bases between. Germline CDR1 SEHNR, CDR2 FQNEAQ (reference sequence). The CDR3 sequence is CASSLQLNTEAFF. The CDR3 DNA is TGTGCCAGCAGCTTACAGCTGAACACTGAAGCTTTCTTT. Full variable domain (rest looked up from reference TRBV7-9 and TRBJ1-1): DTGVSQNPRHKITKRGQNVTFRCDPISEHNRLYWYRQTLGQGPEFLTYFQNEAQLEKSRLLSDRFSAERPKGSFSTLEIQRTEQGDSAMYLCASSLQLNTEAFFGQGTRLTVV.

This sequence joins TRBV28 and TRBJ2-3, with 8 bases that match TRBD2. Germline V gene lookup returns CDR1 MDHEN and CDR2 SYDVKM. The V gene end was trimmed by 1 base and the J gene end by 2 bases; junction bases not matched to a gene: 8. The CDR3 extends over 17 amino acids. For the CDR3, the DNA is TGTGCCAGCAGTTTATCGGCTAGCGGGTCCAACACAGATACGCAGTATTTT. It is translated as CASSLSASGSNTDTQYF.

The DNA for the CDR3 is TGTGCCAGCAGTCAGCTTTGGGGGGCGAGAGATACGCAGTATTTT. Protein: CASSQLWGARDTQYF. The chain has TRBV6-5 and TRBJ2-3; D could derive from TRBD1 or TRBD2 (6 bases each). There are 15 residues in the CDR3. CDR1 and CDR2 (germline): MNHEY, SVGAGI. Trimming removed 5 bases at V and 5 bases at J, with 17 bases between.

V and J are TRBV4-1 and TRBJ2-3; maybe TRBD2 (6 bases). Germline V CDR1 and CDR2: MGHRA, YSYEKL. V was shortened by 1 base and J by 4 bases, with 12 bases between the two germline ends. The CDR3 loop spans 15 amino acids. In DNA form, the CDR3 reads TGCGCCAGCAGCCAAGTGCCGGGGGTCGCAGATACGCAGTATTTT. Amino acids: CASSQVPGVADTQYF.

The V call is TRBV28, the J call TRBJ1-2; 8 positions match TRBD1. Germline-derived CDR1 and CDR2 are MDHEN and SYDVKM. The trim removed 3 bases at V and 2 bases at J, leaving 2 bases unmatched. The CDR3 totals 14 residues. CDR3 loop: CASSFRTGNYGYTF. In nucleotides, the CDR3 is TGTGCCAGCAGTTTTAGGACAGGGAACTATGGCTACACCTTC.

Concerning this clone itself: Other DNA sequences of this sample code for an identical CDR3. The CDR3 sequence is CASSLGSGGTEAFF. In DNA form, the CDR3 reads TGCGCCAGCAGCTTGGGTAGCGGGGGGACTGAAGCTTTCTTT. This chain uses TRBV5-1 with TRBJ1-1; the D gene is possibly TRBD1 (5 bases). V lost 0 bases to trimming and J lost 5 bases, with 11 bases between them. Germline V lookup: CDR1 SGHRS, CDR2 YFSETQ. This CDR3 contains 14 residues.

With respect to this clone: Other DNA sequences in the sample encode the same CDR3. V and J are TRBV18 and TRBJ2-7; perhaps TRBD2 as D (6 bases). This CDR3 is 13 amino acids long. V was clipped by 3 bases and J by 3 bases, with 9 bases between them. Germline CDR1 reads KGHSH; CDR2 reads LQKENI. The CDR3 DNA reads as TGTGCCAGCTCACCCGCCGGGGGCTACGAGCAGTACTTC. Residues: CASSPAGGYEQYF.

J is TRBJ1-1 and V is TRBV27; TRBD1 agrees at 8 bases. Trimming took 4 bases from V and 4 from J; bases not matched to a gene: 11. This CDR3 is 16 amino acids long. Looked up from germline, CDR1 is MNHEY and CDR2 is SMNVEV (reference sequence). The CDR3 region has the DNA TGTGCCAGCAGTTACGGACGGACAGGGTTATCCACTGAAGCTTTCTTT. It translates to CASSYGRTGLSTEAFF.

The J gene is TRBJ2-1, the V gene TRBV9; 7 bases are a match to TRBD2. The CDR3 is 15 amino acids. Trimming at V came to 0 bases and at J to 5 bases, leaving 5 bases not matched to a gene. From germline, CDR1 is SGDLS and CDR2 YYNGEE. The CDR3 reads CASSVDGRTHNEQFF. The CDR3 DNA reads TGTGCCAGCAGCGTAGACGGGAGGACACACAATGAGCAGTTCTTC.

The chain carries TRBV2 and TRBJ2-7; 13 bases fit TRBD2. The CDR3 is 18 residues long. J was trimmed by 3 bases and V by 6 bases; bases with no gene match: 14. The germline gives CDR1 SNHLY, CDR2 FYNNEI. The CDR3 region has the DNA TGTGCCAGCAGAACAAGAGGGACTAGCGGGGTCGGTGGCTACGAGCAGTACTTC. It encodes CASRTRGTSGVGGYEQYF.

The V gene is TRBV5-4, the J gene TRBJ1-3, with D possibly TRBD1 on 5 matching bases. The CDR3 is 13 amino acids. Germline V CDR1 and CDR2: SGHNT, YYREEE (reference sequence). With 1 base removed from V and 7 bases from J, the gap between germline ends came to 9 bases. The CDR3 DNA reads as TGTGCCAGCAGCTTGCAGGGTCCTAACACCATATATTTT. Protein: CASSLQGPNTIYF.